The clone carrying this T cell receptor (beta chain) was counted a few times. With a J-beta primer mix and a sample-barcoded 5' primer, a second PCR ran roughly 6 to 11 cycles. MiXCR, applied by TCRdb to the 5' RACE reads, yields one record per CDR3 protein. The sample consists of approximately 780,000 distinct CDR3 sequences, more than 25% of them appearing once. This CDR3 has 17 residues. The germline V gene encodes CDR1 LNHNV and CDR2 YYDKDF (reference sequence). This entry comes from a study of blood T cells in healthy people across ages. In addition, the sample was reused for a study of T cells of mothers and their children. From that study: The second PCR's M1S primer added sample barcodes and 2-4 random nucleotides. Normalized overlap was always slightly, never significantly, higher in related than unrelated mother-child pairs.

The clonotype was recovered from a boy aged 5-17 years in good health. Material: blood. The chain is built from TRBV15 and TRBJ2-5, with D hard to call. The J call may be mistaken, given a closer DNA end match to TRBJ2-7. CDR3 sequence reads: CATSRDVEAPSSYEQYF. The CDR3, as DNA: TGTGCCACCAGCAGAGATGTCGAGGCACCGAGCTCCTACGAGCAGTACTTC.